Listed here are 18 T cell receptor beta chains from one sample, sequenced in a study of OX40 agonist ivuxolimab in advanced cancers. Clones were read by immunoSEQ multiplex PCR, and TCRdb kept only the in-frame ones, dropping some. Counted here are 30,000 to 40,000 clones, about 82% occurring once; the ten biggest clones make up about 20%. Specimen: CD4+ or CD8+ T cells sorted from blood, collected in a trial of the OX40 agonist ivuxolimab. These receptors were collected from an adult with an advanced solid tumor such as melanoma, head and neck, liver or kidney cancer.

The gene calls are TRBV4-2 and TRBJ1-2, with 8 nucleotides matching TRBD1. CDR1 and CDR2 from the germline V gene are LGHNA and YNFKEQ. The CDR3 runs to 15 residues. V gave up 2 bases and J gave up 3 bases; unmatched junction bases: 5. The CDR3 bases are TGTGCCAGCAGCCAAAGACAGGGGATCGACTATGGCTACACCTTC. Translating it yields CASSQRQGIDYGYTF.

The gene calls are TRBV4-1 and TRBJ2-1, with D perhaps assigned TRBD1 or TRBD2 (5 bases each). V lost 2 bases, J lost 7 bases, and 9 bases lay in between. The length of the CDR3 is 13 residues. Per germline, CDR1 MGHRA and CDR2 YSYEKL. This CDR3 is CASSQPGTNEQFF. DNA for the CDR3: TGCGCCAGCAGCCAACCTGGGACGAATGAGCAGTTCTTC.

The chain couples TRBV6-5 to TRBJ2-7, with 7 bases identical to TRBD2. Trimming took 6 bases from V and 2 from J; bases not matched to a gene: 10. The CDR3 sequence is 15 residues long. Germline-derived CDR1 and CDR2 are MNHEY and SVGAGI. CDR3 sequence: CASRPTSAYPYEQYF. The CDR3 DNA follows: TGTGCCAGCAGACCTACTAGCGCTTACCCCTACGAGCAGTACTTC.

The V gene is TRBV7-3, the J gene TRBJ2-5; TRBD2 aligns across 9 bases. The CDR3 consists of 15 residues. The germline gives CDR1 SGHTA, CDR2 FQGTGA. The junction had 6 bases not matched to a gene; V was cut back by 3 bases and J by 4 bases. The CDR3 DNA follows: TGTGCCAGCAGCTTCGCGCGGGGGGGCCTAGAGACCCAGTACTTC. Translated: CASSFARGGLETQYF.

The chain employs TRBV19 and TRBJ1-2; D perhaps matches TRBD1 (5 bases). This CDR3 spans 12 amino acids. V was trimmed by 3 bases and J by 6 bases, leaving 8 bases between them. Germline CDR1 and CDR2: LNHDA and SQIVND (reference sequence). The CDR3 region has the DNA TGTGCCAGTAGTATCGGACAACATGGCTACACCTTC. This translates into CASSIGQHGYTF.

CDR3 sequence: CASSIPGRLNTEAFF. The CDR3, as DNA: TGTGCCAGCAGTATACCGGGACGGTTGAACACTGAAGCTTTCTTT. This chain uses TRBV6-5 with TRBJ1-1, with D maybe TRBD1 (5 bases). Deletions cut 5 bases from V and 0 bases from J, with 13 bases between. The CDR3 extends over 15 amino acids. Germline V gives CDR1 MNHEY, CDR2 SVGAGI.

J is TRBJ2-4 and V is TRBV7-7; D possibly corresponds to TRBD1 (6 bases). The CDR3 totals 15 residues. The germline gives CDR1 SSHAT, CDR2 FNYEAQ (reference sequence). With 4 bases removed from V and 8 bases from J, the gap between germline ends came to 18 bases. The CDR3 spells CASSSKQGGGDIQYF. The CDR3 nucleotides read TGTGCCAGCAGCTCGAAACAGGGTGGTGGGGACATTCAGTACTTC.

CDR3 protein: CASSAGTGGGNQPQHF. CDR3 nucleotide sequence: TGTGCCAGCTCGGCCGGGACAGGGGGCGGCAATCAGCCCCAGCATTTT. V gene TRBV18 combines with J gene TRBJ1-5, with 12 bases matching TRBD1. The CDR3 consists of 16 residues. The ends lost 6 bases at V and 2 bases at J; junction bases unmatched: 5. Germline assignment: CDR1 KGHSH and CDR2 LQKENI. The full variable domain, completed using reference TRBV18 and TRBJ1-5, is NAGVMQNPRHLVRRRGQEARLRCSPMKGHSHVYWYRQLPEEGLKFMVYLQKENIIDESGMPKERFSAEFPKEGPSILRIQQVVRGDSAAYFCASSAGTGGGNQPQHFGDGTRLSIL.

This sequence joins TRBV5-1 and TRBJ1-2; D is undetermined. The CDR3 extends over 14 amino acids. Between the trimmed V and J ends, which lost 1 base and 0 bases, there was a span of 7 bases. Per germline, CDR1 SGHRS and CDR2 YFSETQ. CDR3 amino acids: CASSLSTSNYGYTF. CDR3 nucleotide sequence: TGCGCCAGCAGCTTGTCCACCTCTAACTATGGCTACACCTTC.

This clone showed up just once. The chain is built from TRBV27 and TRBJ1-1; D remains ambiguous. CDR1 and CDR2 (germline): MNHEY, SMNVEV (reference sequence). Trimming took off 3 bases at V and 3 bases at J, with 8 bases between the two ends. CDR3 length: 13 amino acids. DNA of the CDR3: TGTGCCAGCAGTTTCTGGCCCTACACTGAAGCTTTCTTT. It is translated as CASSFWPYTEAFF.

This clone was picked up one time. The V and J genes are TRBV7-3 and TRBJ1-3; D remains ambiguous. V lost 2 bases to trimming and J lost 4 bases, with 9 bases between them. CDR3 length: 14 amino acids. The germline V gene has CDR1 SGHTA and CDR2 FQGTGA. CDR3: CASSLGGGGNTIYF. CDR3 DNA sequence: TGTGCCAGCAGCTTAGGCGGCGGAGGAAACACCATATATTTT. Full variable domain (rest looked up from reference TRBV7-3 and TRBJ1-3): GAGVSQTPSNKVTEKGKYVELRCDPISGHTALYWYRQSLGQGPEFLIYFQGTGAADDSGLPNDRFFAVRPEGSVSTLKIQRTERGDSAVYLCASSLGGGGNTIYFGEGSWLTVV.

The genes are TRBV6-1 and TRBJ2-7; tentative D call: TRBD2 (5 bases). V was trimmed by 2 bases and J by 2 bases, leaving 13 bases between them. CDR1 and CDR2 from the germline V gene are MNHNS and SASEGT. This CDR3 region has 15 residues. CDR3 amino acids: CASSESDGGPYEQYF. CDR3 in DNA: TGTGCCAGCAGTGAATCGGACGGAGGACCCTACGAGCAGTACTTC.

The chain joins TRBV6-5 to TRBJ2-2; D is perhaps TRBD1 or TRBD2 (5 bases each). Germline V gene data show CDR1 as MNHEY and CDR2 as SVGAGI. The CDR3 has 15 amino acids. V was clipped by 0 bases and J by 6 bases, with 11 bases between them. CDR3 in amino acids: CASSYSRRGPGELFF. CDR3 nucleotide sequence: TGTGCCAGCAGTTACTCGAGACGGGGCCCCGGGGAGCTGTTTTTT.

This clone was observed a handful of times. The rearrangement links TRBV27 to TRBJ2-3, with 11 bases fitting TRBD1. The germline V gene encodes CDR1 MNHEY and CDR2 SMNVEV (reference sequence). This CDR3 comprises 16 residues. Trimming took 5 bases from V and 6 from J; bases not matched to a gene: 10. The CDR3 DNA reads TGTGCCAGCAGTCCTTTACCCGGACAGGGGGCCGATACGCAGTATTTT. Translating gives CASSPLPGQGADTQYF.

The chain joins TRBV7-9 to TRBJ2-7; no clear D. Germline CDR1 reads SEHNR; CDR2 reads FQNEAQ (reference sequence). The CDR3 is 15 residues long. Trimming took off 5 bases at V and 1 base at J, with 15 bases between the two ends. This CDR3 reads CASSPWSTQSYEQYF. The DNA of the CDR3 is TGTGCCAGCAGCCCCTGGAGCACACAATCCTACGAGCAGTACTTC.

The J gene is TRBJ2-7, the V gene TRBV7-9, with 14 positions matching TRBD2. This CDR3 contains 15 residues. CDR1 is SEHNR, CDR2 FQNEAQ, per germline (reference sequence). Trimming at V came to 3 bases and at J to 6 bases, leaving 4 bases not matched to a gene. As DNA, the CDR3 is TGTGCCAGCAGCTTGGGACTAGCGGGAGCTCGCGAGCAGTACTTC. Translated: CASSLGLAGAREQYF.

The CDR3 spells CASSQELSSYNEQFF. For the CDR3, the DNA is TGTGCCAGCAGCCAGGAGCTCAGCTCCTACAATGAGCAGTTCTTC. The chain joins TRBV4-2 to TRBJ2-1; D gene unclear. The length of the CDR3 is 15 residues. CDR1 and CDR2 (germline): LGHNA, YNFKEQ. Trimming removed 3 bases at V and 0 bases at J, with 9 bases between.

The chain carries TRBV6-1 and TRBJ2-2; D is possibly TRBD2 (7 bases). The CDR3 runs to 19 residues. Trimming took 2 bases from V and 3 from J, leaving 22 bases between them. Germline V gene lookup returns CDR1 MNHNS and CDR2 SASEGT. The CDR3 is CASSEWWSGAGGDTGELFF. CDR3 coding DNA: TGTGCCAGCAGTGAATGGTGGTCGGGGGCTGGGGGGGACACCGGGGAGCTGTTTTTT.